This entry lists 10 T cell receptor beta chains sequenced from one sample in a study of CD8 T cells in ankylosing spondylitis. Via MiXCR, TCRdb re-called the 5' RACE reads, giving one row per CDR3 protein. The table shows 250,000 or so distinct CDR3 sequences, with more than 20% occurring only once. The material sequenced was blood, either unsorted or a sorted T cell fraction (not recorded which). These receptors came from a male donor with ankylosing spondylitis or in good health (not recorded which).

At least ten counts were recorded for this clonotype. The chain employs TRBV2 and TRBJ1-1; D unresolved. Looked up from germline, CDR1 is SNHLY and CDR2 is FYNNEI. The V and J ends lost 4 bases and 6 bases respectively, with 6 bases between them. CDR3 length: 11 residues. CDR3: CASSGESEAFF. CDR3 coding DNA: TGTGCCAGCAGTGGGGAGTCTGAAGCTTTCTTT.

This clonotype has ten or more counts. The chain carries TRBV25-1 and TRBJ1-1, with 10 bases identical to TRBD1. With 6 bases clipped from V and 5 bases from J, the junction kept 6 bases outside the gene matches. CDR1 and CDR2 (germline): MGHDK, SYGVNS. This CDR3 has 14 amino acids. The CDR3 DNA follows: TGTGCCAGCAGGAGACAGGGGGCGGGGACTGAAGCTTTCTTT. Translating it yields CASRRQGAGTEAFF.

V usage is TRBV20-1 and J usage is TRBJ2-5; D is perhaps TRBD1 (6 bases). Germline V gene data show CDR1 as DFQATT and CDR2 as SNEGSKA (reference sequence). Trimming cost V 5 bases and J 5 bases, with 18 bases left between them. The CDR3 runs to 14 residues. CDR3 coding DNA: TGCAGTGCTTTGACAGGAGCCCTCCGGGAGACCCAGTACTTC. Translating it yields CSALTGALRETQYF.

The chain combines TRBV20-1 with TRBJ2-7; 8 bases map to TRBD1. The length of the CDR3 is 14 residues. V lost 6 bases and J lost 0; bases outside the gene matches: 7. The germline V gene has CDR1 DFQATT and CDR2 SNEGSKA (reference sequence). The CDR3 reads CSATGTGDSYEQYF. CDR3 sequence (DNA): TGCAGTGCGACCGGGACAGGTGACTCCTACGAGCAGTACTTC.

This clonotype was counted many times. The rearrangement links TRBV20-1 to TRBJ1-3, with 9 bases fitting TRBD1. The germline V gene encodes CDR1 DFQATT and CDR2 SNEGSKA (reference sequence). V lost 2 bases to trimming and J lost 0 bases; unmatched junction nucleotides: 11. The CDR3 has 18 residues. Here the CDR3 reads CSARPPGTGTASGNTIYF. Written as DNA, the CDR3 is TGCAGTGCTAGACCTCCTGGGACAGGGACAGCCTCTGGAAACACCATATATTTT.

This clonotype has just a few counts. The J gene is TRBJ1-3, the V gene TRBV10-3; D may be TRBD1 (6 bases). This CDR3 is built from 13 residues. V lost 7 bases and J lost 2, with 9 bases in between. Looked up from germline, CDR1 is ENHRY and CDR2 is SYGVKD. The DNA for the CDR3 is TGTGCCATCAAAGCAGGGGCTGGAAACACCATATATTTT. This translates into CAIKAGAGNTIYF.

This clonotype was seen a few times. The missing conserved phenylalanine or tryptophan at the end of this CDR3 makes a read error likely. The limits of the CDR3 on the DNA are not certain, so only TCRdb's listed CDR3 is given. The J gene is TRBJ2-7, the V gene TRBV10-3; TRBD2 was called by the table and not checked on the DNA. Germline V lookup: CDR1 ENHRY, CDR2 SYGVKD. The CDR3 is made up of 16 amino acids, end residues included. The CDR3 here is CAISESSGTSGVQGFI.

The chain combines TRBV10-3 with TRBJ2-7, with TRBD1 identical over 10 bases. With 11 bases clipped from V and 2 bases from J, the junction kept 3 bases outside the gene matches. This CDR3 spans 12 amino acids. CDR1 and CDR2 from the germline V gene are ENHRY and SYGVKD. CDR3 region: CAGGQGPYEQYF. CDR3 nucleotide sequence: TGTGCCGGGGGACAGGGGCCCTACGAGCAGTACTTC.

The genes are TRBV10-3 and TRBJ1-1, with D possibly matching TRBD1 (5 bases). Per germline, CDR1 ENHRY and CDR2 SYGVKD. The CDR3 loop spans 14 amino acids. Trimming cost V 3 bases and J 7 bases, with 15 bases left between them. This CDR3 reads CAISESGTNGEAFF. DNA of the CDR3: TGTGCCATCAGTGAATCGGGGACTAACGGTGAAGCTTTCTTT.

This clonotype was seen ten or more times. This CDR3 is CASGLVERGLTDTQYF. The CDR3 bases are TGTGCCAGCGGCTTAGTTGAGCGGGGGCTCACAGATACGCAGTATTTT. The chain carries TRBV28 and TRBJ2-3; 8 bases agree with TRBD2. The V and J ends lost 8 bases and 2 bases, in that order; junction bases with no gene match: 12. The CDR3 runs 16 residues. Looked up from germline, CDR1 is MDHEN and CDR2 is SYDVKM.